This TCR beta chain was recorded in a study of T cells in Graves' hyperthyroidism and ophthalmopathy. Patients aged 18 to 65 had newly diagnosed hyperthyroidism lasting under 2 months. Amplification of TCR beta CDR3 regions used RNA as the template. In the first-round RT-PCR of the TCR CDR3, the HTBI primer set was used. Each CDR3 protein gets one entry after TCRdb re-called the multiplex PCR reads with MiXCR. Of 550,000 to 800,000 distinct CDR3 sequences listed, around 17% are singletons. There are a few counts of this clonotype. CDR1 is MNHEY and CDR2 is SVGEGT in the germline V gene. V lost 6 bases to trimming and J lost 3 bases; unmatched junction nucleotides: 8. This CDR3 comprises 15 residues.

Sequenced material: blood. The chain is built from TRBV6-2 or TRBV6-3 and TRBJ2-7; 10 nucleotides line up with TRBD2. This sequence originates from a man aged 18 to 30 with Graves' hyperthyroidism. The CDR3 sequence is CASSLLAGLHYEQYF. The CDR3 nucleotides read TGTGCCAGCAGCCTACTAGCGGGACTACACTACGAGCAGTACTTC.